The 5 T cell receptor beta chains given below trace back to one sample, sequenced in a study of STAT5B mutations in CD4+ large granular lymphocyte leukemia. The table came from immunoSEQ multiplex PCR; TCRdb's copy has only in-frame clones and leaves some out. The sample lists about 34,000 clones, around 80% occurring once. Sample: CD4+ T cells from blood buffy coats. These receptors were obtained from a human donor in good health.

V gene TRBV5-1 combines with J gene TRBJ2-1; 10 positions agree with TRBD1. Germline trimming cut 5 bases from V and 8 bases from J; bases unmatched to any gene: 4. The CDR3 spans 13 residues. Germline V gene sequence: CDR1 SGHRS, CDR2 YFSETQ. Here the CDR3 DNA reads TGCGCCAGCAGAGGACAGGGGGACCATGAGCAGTTCTTC. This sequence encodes CASRGQGDHEQFF.

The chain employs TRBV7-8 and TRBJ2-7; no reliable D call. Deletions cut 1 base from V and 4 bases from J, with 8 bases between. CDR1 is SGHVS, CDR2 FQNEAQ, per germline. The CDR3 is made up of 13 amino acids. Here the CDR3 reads CASSLGPDYEQYF. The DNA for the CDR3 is TGTGCCAGCAGCTTAGGACCTGATTACGAGCAGTACTTC.

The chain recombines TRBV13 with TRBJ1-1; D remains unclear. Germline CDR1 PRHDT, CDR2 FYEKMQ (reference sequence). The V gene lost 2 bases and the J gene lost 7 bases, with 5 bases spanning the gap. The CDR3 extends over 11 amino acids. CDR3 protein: CASSLFGEAFF. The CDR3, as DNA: TGTGCCAGCAGCTTATTTGGTGAAGCTTTCTTT. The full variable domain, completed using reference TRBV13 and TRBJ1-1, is AAGVIQSPRHLIKEKRETATLKCYPIPRHDTVYWYQQGPGQDPQFLISFYEKMQSDKGSIPDRFSAQQFSDYHSELNMSSLELGDSALYFCASSLFGEAFFGQGTRLTVV.

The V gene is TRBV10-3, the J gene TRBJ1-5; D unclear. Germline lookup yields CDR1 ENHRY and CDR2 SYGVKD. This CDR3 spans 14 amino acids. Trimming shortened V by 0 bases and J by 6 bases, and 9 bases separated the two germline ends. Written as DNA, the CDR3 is TGTGCCATCAGTGAGTCCATGGCCGGTCAGCCCCAGCATTTT. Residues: CAISESMAGQPQHF.

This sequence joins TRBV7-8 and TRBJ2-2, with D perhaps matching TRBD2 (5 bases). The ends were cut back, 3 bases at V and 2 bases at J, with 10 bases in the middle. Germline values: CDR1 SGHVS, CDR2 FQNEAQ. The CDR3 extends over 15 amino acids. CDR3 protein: CASSLVSVNTGELFF. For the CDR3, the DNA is TGTGCCAGCAGCTTGGTTAGCGTCAACACCGGGGAGCTGTTTTTT.